This T cell receptor (beta chain) was retrieved from a study of T-cell reconstitution after alpha-beta-depleted transplantation in children. Study-wide results and limits: Newly produced T cells mostly accounted for T-cell counts and diversity one year post-transplant. Elevated TCRbeta diversity at day 60 was traced, in some patients, to surviving recipient T cells and thymic progenitors. Reports say that about two months after transplant, the alpha-beta T cells came out of several hundred graft clones that had expanded.

This clonotype was picked up many times. Its cognate antigen is unknown. Trimming left V 8 bases short and J 1 base short, with 12 bases between. Germline CDR1 reads WSHSY; CDR2 reads SAAADI. This CDR3 has 14 amino acids. Unique molecular identifiers were incorporated during preparation of the TCRbeta library. Via MiXCR, TCRdb re-called the PCR reads, giving one row per CDR3 protein. The table records about 110,000 distinct CDR3 sequences, around 6.4% of them present only once. Sequencing was performed on PBMCs, mostly from graft donor cells, taken 360 days after TCRalphabeta/CD19-depleted stem cell transplant. The source of this sequence is a male patient aged 2 to 10 who had a stem cell transplant for acute lymphoblastic leukemia, so the T cells may come from the graft donor. V is TRBV10-2 and J is TRBJ2-4; maybe TRBD1 (6 bases). CDR3 nucleotide sequence: TGCGCCAGCGCATCCCAGGGGGCCAAAAACATTCAGTACTTC. This sequence encodes CASASQGAKNIQYF.